This is a list of T cell receptor beta chains from one sample in a study of blood T cell repertoires in COVID-19. Assay used: immunoSEQ multiplex PCR; TCRdb lists only in-frame clones, some missing. Of about 42,000 clones listed, roughly three quarters are singletons. The sequenced material came from peripheral blood. These receptor sequences come from a man older than 75 with acute or convalescent COVID-19. The CDR3 runs from the conserved cysteine through the conserved F or W. Fields, in order: CDR3 length, clone size, D gene, V gene, J gene, CDR3 DNA, CDR3 protein. D genes are given only for firm matches. Expanded clones get a size class; other rows say once, few or many, or leave the size out.

CDR3 length: 16; clone size: -; D gene: TRBD1; V gene: TRBV7-8; J gene: TRBJ1-4; CDR3 DNA: TGTGCCAGCAGCACGACAGGGAGGCCAACTAATGAAAAACTGTTTTTT; CDR3 protein: CASSTTGRPTNEKLFF
CDR3 length: 13; clone size: -; D gene: -; V gene: TRBV7-6; J gene: TRBJ1-4; CDR3 DNA: TGTGCCAGCAGCCGGGACATCGCTGAAAAACTGTTTTTT; CDR3 protein: CASSRDIAEKLFF
CDR3 length: 17; clone size: -; D gene: TRBD2; V gene: TRBV4-2; J gene: TRBJ2-4; CDR3 DNA: TGTGCCAGCAGCCAAGATCTAGCGGGACTAGCCAAAAACATTCAGTACTTC; CDR3 protein: CASSQDLAGLAKNIQYF
CDR3 length: 15; clone size: -; D gene: -; V gene: TRBV19; J gene: TRBJ2-3; CDR3 DNA: TGTGCCAGTAGTCCCCACCGTGAGAGCACAGATACGCAGTATTTT; CDR3 protein: CASSPHRESTDTQYF
CDR3 length: 15; clone size: -; D gene: -; V gene: TRBV4-1; J gene: TRBJ1-5; CDR3 DNA: TGCGCCAGCAGCCAAGAACCCGGGATCAATCAGCCCCAGCATTTT; CDR3 protein: CASSQEPGINQPQHF
CDR3 length: 12; clone size: -; D gene: TRBD1; V gene: TRBV29-1; J gene: TRBJ1-1; CDR3 DNA: TGCAGCGCAACGGACAGGGCCACTGAAGCTTTCTTT; CDR3 protein: CSATDRATEAFF
CDR3 length: 14; clone size: few; D gene: -; V gene: TRBV4-1; J gene: TRBJ1-1; CDR3 DNA: TGCGCCAGCAGCCCAGCGGGAGGGGACACTGAAGCTTTCTTT; CDR3 protein: CASSPAGGDTEAFF
CDR3 length: 15; clone size: -; D gene: -; V gene: TRBV9; J gene: TRBJ2-7; CDR3 DNA: TGTGCCAGCAGCGTGAGTGGTGGGGGGGCCGACGAGCAGTACTTC; CDR3 protein: CASSVSGGGADEQYF
CDR3 length: 15; clone size: -; D gene: -; V gene: TRBV5-8; J gene: TRBJ1-5; CDR3 DNA: TGTGCCAGCAGCTTGCGAGGTGCTAGCAATCAGCCCCAGCATTTT; CDR3 protein: CASSLRGASNQPQHF
CDR3 length: 17; clone size: -; D gene: TRBD1; V gene: TRBV5-4; J gene: TRBJ2-6; CDR3 DNA: TGTGCCAGCAGCTTGGCACAGGGGGCGATAGGGGCCAACGTCCTGACTTTC; CDR3 protein: CASSLAQGAIGANVLTF
CDR3 length: 15; clone size: -; D gene: -; V gene: TRBV6-1; J gene: TRBJ1-2; CDR3 DNA: TGTGCCAGCAGTGAAGGGCCGACAGAAAACTATGGCTACACCTTC; CDR3 protein: CASSEGPTENYGYTF
CDR3 length: 14; clone size: -; D gene: TRBD1; V gene: TRBV29-1; J gene: TRBJ1-2; CDR3 DNA: TGCAGCGTTGGGGACAGGGGCGATAACTATGGCTACACCTTC; CDR3 protein: CSVGDRGDNYGYTF
CDR3 length: 11; clone size: -; D gene: -; V gene: TRBV5-1; J gene: TRBJ2-3; CDR3 DNA: TGCGCCAGCAGCTCAGGAGATACGCAGTATTTT; CDR3 protein: CASSSGDTQYF
CDR3 length: 14; clone size: -; D gene: TRBD2; V gene: TRBV9; J gene: TRBJ2-3; CDR3 DNA: TGTGCCAGCAGCGTAGAGGGTAGCGGGGCGTGGCAGTATTTT; CDR3 protein: CASSVEGSGAWQYF
CDR3 length: 14; clone size: -; D gene: TRBD1; V gene: TRBV6-6; J gene: TRBJ1-5; CDR3 DNA: TGTGCCAGCATCGACAGGGACTTGGGTCAGCCCCAGCATTTT; CDR3 protein: CASIDRDLGQPQHF
CDR3 length: 15; clone size: -; D gene: TRBD1; V gene: TRBV5-6; J gene: TRBJ1-6; CDR3 DNA: TGTGCCAGCAGCTCATACACAGGGGTCATTTCACCCCTCCACTTT; CDR3 protein: CASSSYTGVISPLHF
CDR3 length: 12; clone size: -; D gene: -; V gene: TRBV19; J gene: TRBJ1-1; CDR3 DNA: TGTGCCAGTAGTATCGGGAACACTGAAGCTTTCTTT; CDR3 protein: CASSIGNTEAFF
CDR3 length: 15; clone size: -; D gene: TRBD2; V gene: TRBV3-1/TRBV3-2; J gene: TRBJ2-1; CDR3 DNA: TGTGCCAGCAGCCAACCCCTAGCGGGAGGTCATGAGCAGTTCTTC; CDR3 protein: CASSQPLAGGHEQFF
CDR3 length: 11; clone size: -; D gene: -; V gene: TRBV28; J gene: TRBJ2-2; CDR3 DNA: TGTGCCAGCACCTTACACGGGGAGCTGTTTTTT; CDR3 protein: CASTLHGELFF
CDR3 length: 13; clone size: -; D gene: -; V gene: TRBV7-9; J gene: TRBJ2-7; CDR3 DNA: TGTGCCAGCAGCTGGACTCGCTCCTACGAGCAGTACTTC; CDR3 protein: CASSWTRSYEQYF
CDR3 length: 15; clone size: -; D gene: -; V gene: TRBV11-3; J gene: TRBJ2-2; CDR3 DNA: TGTGCCAGCAGCTTGTGGCGGGAGAACACCGGGGAGCTGTTTTTT; CDR3 protein: CASSLWRENTGELFF
CDR3 length: 16; clone size: once; D gene: -; V gene: TRBV18; J gene: TRBJ2-4; CDR3 DNA: TGTGCCAGCTCTCCTTATAGCGAGCTAGCCAAAAACATTCAGTACTTC; CDR3 protein: CASSPYSELAKNIQYF
CDR3 length: 15; clone size: once; D gene: -; V gene: TRBV25-1; J gene: TRBJ1-2; CDR3 DNA: TGTGCCAGCAGCCAAGGACATCTGGCTAACTATGGCTACACCTTC; CDR3 protein: CASSQGHLANYGYTF
CDR3 length: 13; clone size: -; D gene: -; V gene: TRBV6-5; J gene: TRBJ2-7; CDR3 DNA: TGTGCCAGCATCAACAGGGTAACCTACGAGCAGTACTTC; CDR3 protein: CASINRVTYEQYF
CDR3 length: 16; clone size: -; D gene: -; V gene: TRBV19; J gene: TRBJ1-1; CDR3 DNA: TGTGCCAGTAGTAGAACCCGAATGGCTCCGAACACTGAAGCTTTCTTT; CDR3 protein: CASSRTRMAPNTEAFF
CDR3 length: 15; clone size: -; D gene: -; V gene: TRBV5-6; J gene: TRBJ2-6; CDR3 DNA: TGTGCCAGCAGCTACCAGGGCTCTGGGGCCAACGTCCTGACTTTC; CDR3 protein: CASSYQGSGANVLTF
CDR3 length: 16; clone size: -; D gene: -; V gene: TRBV11-2; J gene: TRBJ1-5; CDR3 DNA: TGTGCCAGCAGCTTAAGGGGGACACAGTACAATCAGCCCCAGCATTTT; CDR3 protein: CASSLRGTQYNQPQHF
CDR3 length: 14; clone size: -; D gene: -; V gene: TRBV19; J gene: TRBJ1-1; CDR3 DNA: TGTGCCAGTAGTGTACAGGGCCTGGGGACTGAAGCTTTCTTT; CDR3 protein: CASSVQGLGTEAFF
CDR3 length: 14; clone size: -; D gene: -; V gene: TRBV25-1; J gene: TRBJ1-1; CDR3 DNA: TGTGCCAGTTGGGGATCGAGAGGGAATACTGAAGCTTTCTTT; CDR3 protein: CASWGSRGNTEAFF
CDR3 length: 16; clone size: few; D gene: TRBD2; V gene: TRBV10-3; J gene: TRBJ2-3; CDR3 DNA: TGTGCCATCAGTGACTCCGGGACTAGCAGTCCAGATACGCAGTATTTT; CDR3 protein: CAISDSGTSSPDTQYF